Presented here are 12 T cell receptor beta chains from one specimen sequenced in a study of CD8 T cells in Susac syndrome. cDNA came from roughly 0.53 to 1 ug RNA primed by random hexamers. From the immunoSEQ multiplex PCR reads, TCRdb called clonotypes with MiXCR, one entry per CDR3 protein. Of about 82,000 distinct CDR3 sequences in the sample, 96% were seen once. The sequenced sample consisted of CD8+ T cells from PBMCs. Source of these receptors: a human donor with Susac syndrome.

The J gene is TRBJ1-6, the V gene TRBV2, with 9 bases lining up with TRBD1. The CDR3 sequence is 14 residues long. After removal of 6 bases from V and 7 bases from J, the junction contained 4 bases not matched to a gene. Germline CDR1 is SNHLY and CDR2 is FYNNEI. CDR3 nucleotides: TGTGCCAGCAGCGCCGACAGGGGGAATTCACCCCTCCACTTT. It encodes CASSADRGNSPLHF.

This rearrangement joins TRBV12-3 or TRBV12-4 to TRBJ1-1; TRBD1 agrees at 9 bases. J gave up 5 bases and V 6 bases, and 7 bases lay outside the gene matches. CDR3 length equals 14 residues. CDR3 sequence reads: CASSDRDRATEAFF. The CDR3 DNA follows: TGTGCCAGCAGCGACCGGGACAGGGCGACTGAAGCTTTCTTT.

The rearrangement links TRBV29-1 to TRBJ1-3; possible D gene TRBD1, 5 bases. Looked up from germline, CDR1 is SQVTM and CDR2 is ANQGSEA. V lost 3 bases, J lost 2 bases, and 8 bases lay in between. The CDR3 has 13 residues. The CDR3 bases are TGCAGCGTTGAGAGCAGGGCTGGAAACACCATATATTTT. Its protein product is CSVESRAGNTIYF.

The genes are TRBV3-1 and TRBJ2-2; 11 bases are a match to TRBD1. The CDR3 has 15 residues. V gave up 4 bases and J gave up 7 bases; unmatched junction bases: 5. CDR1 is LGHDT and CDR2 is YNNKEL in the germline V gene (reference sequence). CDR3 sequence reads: CASSPGQGAGGELFF. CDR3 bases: TGTGCCAGCAGCCCAGGACAGGGGGCAGGCGGGGAGCTGTTTTTT.

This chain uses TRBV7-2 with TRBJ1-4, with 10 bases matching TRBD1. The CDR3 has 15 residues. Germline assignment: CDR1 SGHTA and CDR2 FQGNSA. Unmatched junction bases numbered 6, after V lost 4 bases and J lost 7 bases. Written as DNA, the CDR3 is TGTGCCAGCAGCTCCCCGGGACAGGGGTCTGAAAAACTGTTTTTT. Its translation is CASSSPGQGSEKLFF.

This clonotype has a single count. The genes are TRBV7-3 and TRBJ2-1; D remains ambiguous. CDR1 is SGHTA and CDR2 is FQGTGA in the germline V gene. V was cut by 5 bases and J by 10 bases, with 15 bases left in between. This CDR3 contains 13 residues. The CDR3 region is CASSPYGRMEQFF. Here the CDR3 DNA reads TGTGCCAGCAGCCCCTATGGTAGGATGGAGCAGTTCTTC. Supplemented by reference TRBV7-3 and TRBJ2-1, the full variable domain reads GAGVSQTPSNKVTEKGKYVELRCDPISGHTALYWYRQSLGQGPEFLIYFQGTGAADDSGLPNDRFFAVRPEGSVSTLKIQRTERGDSAVYLCASSPYGRMEQFFGPGTRLTVL.

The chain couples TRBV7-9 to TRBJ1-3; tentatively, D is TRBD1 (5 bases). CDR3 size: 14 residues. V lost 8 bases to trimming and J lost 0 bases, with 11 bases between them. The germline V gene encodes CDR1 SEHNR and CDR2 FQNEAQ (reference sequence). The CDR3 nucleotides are TGTGCCAGCGGGGGGGTTGCCTCTGGAAACACCATATATTTT. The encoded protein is CASGGVASGNTIYF.

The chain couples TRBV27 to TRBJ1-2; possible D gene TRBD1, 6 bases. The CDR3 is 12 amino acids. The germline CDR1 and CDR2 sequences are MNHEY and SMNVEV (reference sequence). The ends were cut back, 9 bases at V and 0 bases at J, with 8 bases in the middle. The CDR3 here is CASYRANYGYTF. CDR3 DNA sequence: TGTGCCAGTTACAGGGCTAACTATGGCTACACCTTC.

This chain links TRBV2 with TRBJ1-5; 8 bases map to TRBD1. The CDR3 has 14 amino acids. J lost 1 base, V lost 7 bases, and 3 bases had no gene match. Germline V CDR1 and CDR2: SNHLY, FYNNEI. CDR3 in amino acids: CASMTGASNQPQHF. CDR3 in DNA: TGTGCCAGCATGACAGGGGCCAGCAATCAGCCCCAGCATTTT.

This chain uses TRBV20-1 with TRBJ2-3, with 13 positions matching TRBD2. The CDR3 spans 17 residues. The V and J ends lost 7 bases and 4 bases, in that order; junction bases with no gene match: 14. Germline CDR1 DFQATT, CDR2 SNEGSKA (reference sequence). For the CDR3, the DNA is TGCAGTGAAACCCCAGTTACTAGCGGGGGGGCGGCAGATACGCAGTATTTT. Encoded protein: CSETPVTSGGAADTQYF.

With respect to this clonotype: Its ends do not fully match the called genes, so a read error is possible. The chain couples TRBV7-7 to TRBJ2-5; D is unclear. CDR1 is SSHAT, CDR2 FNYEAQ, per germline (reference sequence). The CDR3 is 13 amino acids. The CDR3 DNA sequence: TGTGCTAGCAGCTTACACGTCCAAGAGACCCAGTACTTC. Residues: CASSLHVQETQYF.

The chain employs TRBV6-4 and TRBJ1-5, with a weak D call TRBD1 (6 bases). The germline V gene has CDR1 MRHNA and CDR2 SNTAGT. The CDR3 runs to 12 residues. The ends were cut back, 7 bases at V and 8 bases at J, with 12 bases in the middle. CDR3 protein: CASTPDRKPQHF. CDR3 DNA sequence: TGTGCCAGCACCCCCGACAGGAAGCCCCAGCATTTT.